A selection of T cell receptor beta chains follows, all from one sample in a study of long-term antiretroviral therapy in people with HIV. The protocol was immunoSEQ multiplex PCR, while the TCRdb copy is restricted to in-frame clones and leaves out a portion. The profile covers over 30,000 clones, with around 83% appearing a single time and 6.2% taken by the ten largest. The sample in question was unsorted PBMCs, obtained 1 year after starting antiretroviral therapy. The source is a man between 18 and 29 years old with HIV. Both conserved end residues are part of each CDR3. The order of the fields is V gene, clone size, CDR3 length, J gene, D gene, CDR3 DNA, CDR3 protein. The D gene is left open where the match is weak. Part of the rows lack a size; the others show once, few, many or a class for expanded clones.

V: TRBV6-5
size: -
length: 13
J: TRBJ2-7
D: -
DNA: TGTGCCAGCAGCCCCGCTGTGGGGAACGAGCAGTACTTC
CDR3: CASSPAVGNEQYF

V: TRBV29-1
size: -
length: 12
J: TRBJ1-1
D: TRBD1
DNA: TGCAGCGTTGTTGGCAGGGGGACTGAAGCTTTCTTT
CDR3: CSVVGRGTEAFF

V: TRBV2
size: once
length: 15
J: TRBJ2-2
D: -
DNA: TGTGCCAGCACCCGAGGGGATCTCGGTCCCGGGGAGCTGTTTTTT
CDR3: CASTRGDLGPGELFF

V: TRBV4-1
size: -
length: 15
J: TRBJ1-1
D: -
DNA: TGCGCCAGCAGCCAGATCGGGAGAGCCTCCGAGGGAGCTTTCTTT
CDR3: CASSQIGRASEGAFF

V: TRBV29-1
size: -
length: 17
J: TRBJ2-2
D: TRBD1
DNA: TGCAGCGTTAGGACAGGGTGGGAACGGGAGATCGGCGGGGAGCTGTTTTTT
CDR3: CSVRTGWEREIGGELFF

V: TRBV2
size: few
length: 11
J: TRBJ2-7
D: -
DNA: TGTGCCAGCAGTGACGGTGGAGGGCCGTACTTC
CDR3: CASSDGGGPYF

V: TRBV7-6
size: few
length: 16
J: TRBJ1-1
D: TRBD1
DNA: TGTGCCAGCAGCCTCCGGGACAGAATCGTTAACACTGAAGCTTTCTTT
CDR3: CASSLRDRIVNTEAFF

V: TRBV18
size: -
length: 14
J: TRBJ1-4
D: TRBD1
DNA: TGTGCCAGCTCACGACAGGGTTTGGGCGAAAAACTGTTTTTT
CDR3: CASSRQGLGEKLFF

V: TRBV9
size: -
length: 14
J: TRBJ1-4
D: -
DNA: TGTGCCAGCAGCGTAGATGGGGTGGGGGAAAAACTGTTTTTT
CDR3: CASSVDGVGEKLFF

V: TRBV18
size: -
length: 16
J: TRBJ1-5
D: -
DNA: TGTGCCAGCTCACCACGGGACACCCCAGGCAATCAGCCCCAGCATTTT
CDR3: CASSPRDTPGNQPQHF

V: TRBV7-6
size: -
length: 18
J: TRBJ1-1
D: TRBD1
DNA: TGTGCCAGCAGCTTAGTCCCCCCGGACAGGGAAGAGAACACTGAAGCTTTCTTT
CDR3: CASSLVPPDREENTEAFF

V: TRBV10-3
size: -
length: 19
J: TRBJ2-6
D: TRBD1
DNA: TGTGCCATCAGTGAGTTAAACCGGGACAGGGAGGCCGGGGCCAACGTCCTGACTTTC
CDR3: CAISELNRDREAGANVLTF

V: TRBV11-3
size: -
length: 15
J: TRBJ2-2
D: TRBD1
DNA: TGTGCCAGCAGCCCCTCGGGACAGGGAACCGGGGAGCTGTTTTTT
CDR3: CASSPSGQGTGELFF

V: TRBV5-1
size: -
length: 14
J: TRBJ1-1
D: -
DNA: TGCGCCAGCAGCGCGTCATCGGGCGACACTGAAGCTTTCTTT
CDR3: CASSASSGDTEAFF

V: TRBV6-5
size: few
length: 15
J: TRBJ2-7
D: -
DNA: TGTGCCAGCAGTTACTCATCCGGGATGGGTTCCGAGCAGTACTTC
CDR3: CASSYSSGMGSEQYF

V: TRBV27
size: -
length: 13
J: TRBJ1-1
D: TRBD1
DNA: TGTGCCAGCAGTCCGTACAGGGGTACTGAAGCTTTCTTT
CDR3: CASSPYRGTEAFF

V: TRBV27
size: -
length: 15
J: TRBJ1-5
D: TRBD1
DNA: TGTGCCAGCAGTTTAGGGACAGGGCGCAATCAGCCCCAGCATTTT
CDR3: CASSLGTGRNQPQHF

V: TRBV27
size: -
length: 11
J: TRBJ2-1
D: -
DNA: TGTGCCAGCAGTTGGGGGGATGAGCAGTTCTTC
CDR3: CASSWGDEQFF

V: TRBV7-9
size: -
length: 17
J: TRBJ2-2
D: -
DNA: TGTGCCAGCAGCCCAAGTCGAGGACATCCGAACACCGGGGAGCTGTTTTTT
CDR3: CASSPSRGHPNTGELFF

V: TRBV6-6
size: -
length: 15
J: TRBJ1-4
D: -
DNA: TGTGCCAGCAGTTTTCCGGGACGAGGGGCTGAAAAACTGTTTTTT
CDR3: CASSFPGRGAEKLFF

V: TRBV19
size: -
length: 16
J: TRBJ1-2
D: TRBD1
DNA: TGTGCCAGTACCCCACCCCCGGGACAGGGGGGGCATGGCTACACCTTC
CDR3: CASTPPPGQGGHGYTF

V: TRBV19
size: medium-sized
length: 11
J: TRBJ2-7
D: -
DNA: TGTGCCAGTGGACACAGGTACGAGCAGTACTTC
CDR3: CASGHRYEQYF

V: TRBV28
size: once
length: 14
J: TRBJ2-7
D: TRBD2
DNA: TGTGCCAGCAGGTGGGCGGGAGCCTCCTACGAGCAGTACTTC
CDR3: CASRWAGASYEQYF

V: TRBV25-1
size: -
length: 12
J: TRBJ1-2
D: -
DNA: TGTGCCAGCAGTGACAGACTCTATGGCTACACCTTC
CDR3: CASSDRLYGYTF

V: TRBV19
size: -
length: 15
J: TRBJ2-2
D: TRBD1
DNA: TGTGCCAGTAGCAGTAGGACAGGAAGAACCGGGGAGCTGTTTTTT
CDR3: CASSSRTGRTGELFF

V: TRBV13
size: -
length: 16
J: TRBJ1-1
D: TRBD1
DNA: TGTGCCAGCAGCGCCCAGGGGGAGGCTCTTGACACTGAAGCTTTCTTT
CDR3: CASSAQGEALDTEAFF

V: TRBV19
size: -
length: 12
J: TRBJ1-2
D: -
DNA: TGTGCCAGTAGTATAGGTGCAGCTGGCTACACCTTC
CDR3: CASSIGAAGYTF

V: TRBV11-1
size: -
length: 18
J: TRBJ2-7
D: TRBD2
DNA: TGTGCCAGCAGCTCCAGCGGGGGCGGGAGGACTAAGTTGGACGAGCAGTACTTC
CDR3: CASSSSGGGRTKLDEQYF

V: TRBV9
size: -
length: 18
J: TRBJ1-2
D: TRBD1
DNA: TGTGCCAGCAGCGCGTCCAGAACGACAGGGGAAATCAGTTATGGCTACACCTTC
CDR3: CASSASRTTGEISYGYTF

V: TRBV9
size: few
length: 13
J: TRBJ2-1
D: -
DNA: TGTGCCAGCAGCCGGGGGTACTACAATGAGCAGTTCTTC
CDR3: CASSRGYYNEQFF

V: TRBV2
size: -
length: 13
J: TRBJ1-1
D: -
DNA: TGTGCCAGCAGTGTGACGGTGAACACTGAAGCTTTCTTT
CDR3: CASSVTVNTEAFF

V: TRBV18
size: -
length: 14
J: TRBJ2-5
D: -
DNA: TGTGCCAGCTCACTACCGGAAGGGGTAGAGACCCAGTACTTC
CDR3: CASSLPEGVETQYF

V: TRBV5-1
size: -
length: 14
J: TRBJ2-7
D: -
DNA: TGCGCCAGCAGCTTGTCAGAGTTTTCCTACGAGCAGTACTTC
CDR3: CASSLSEFSYEQYF

V: TRBV11-2
size: -
length: 15
J: TRBJ2-3
D: TRBD1
DNA: TGTGCCAGCAGCCCGACAGGGGCCGACACAGATACGCAGTATTTT
CDR3: CASSPTGADTDTQYF

V: TRBV12-5
size: -
length: 13
J: TRBJ1-1
D: TRBD1
DNA: TGTGCTAGTGCCGGGACAGGGCGTACTGAAGCTTTCTTT
CDR3: CASAGTGRTEAFF

V: TRBV11-3
size: -
length: 16
J: TRBJ2-1
D: -
DNA: TGTGCCAGCAGCTTAGGGAGTATGGGGGGTTACAATGAGCAGTTCTTC
CDR3: CASSLGSMGGYNEQFF

V: TRBV5-6
size: -
length: 17
J: TRBJ2-1
D: -
DNA: TGTGCCAGCAGCTTGGAAGAGGTGCGGGTTCCTCGCAATGAGCAGTTCTTC
CDR3: CASSLEEVRVPRNEQFF

V: TRBV19
size: -
length: 16
J: TRBJ1-6
D: -
DNA: TGTGCCAGTAGTATTAAACTGGGAGGTAATAATTCACCCCTCCACTTT
CDR3: CASSIKLGGNNSPLHF

V: TRBV10-1
size: -
length: 14
J: TRBJ1-1
D: -
DNA: TGCGCCAGCAGTGGTGGACAGACGAACACTGAAGCTTTCTTT
CDR3: CASSGGQTNTEAFF

V: TRBV5-4
size: few
length: 11
J: TRBJ2-7
D: -
DNA: TGTGCCACGGGTGGGATCCACGAGCAGTACTTC
CDR3: CATGGIHEQYF

V: TRBV19
size: -
length: 15
J: TRBJ1-1
D: -
DNA: TGTGCCAGTAGTTTGGGACTCGACATGAACACTGAAGCTTTCTTT
CDR3: CASSLGLDMNTEAFF

V: TRBV4-3
size: -
length: 15
J: TRBJ2-7
D: -
DNA: TGCGCCAGCAGCCAAGTAGGAGGCCCCGGCTACGAGCAGTACTTC
CDR3: CASSQVGGPGYEQYF

V: TRBV28
size: once
length: 14
J: TRBJ2-7
D: -
DNA: TGTGCCAGCAGTTCCGGGTCGTCTTTCTACGAGCAGTACTTC
CDR3: CASSSGSSFYEQYF

V: TRBV5-5
size: -
length: 17
J: TRBJ1-5
D: TRBD1
DNA: TGTGCCAGCAGCCCCCGGGACAGGGTTCCCTGGGGGGGATCCCAGCATTTT
CDR3: CASSPRDRVPWGGSQHF

V: TRBV11-2
size: -
length: 12
J: TRBJ1-1
D: -
DNA: TGTGCCAGCAGCCCTGACGGGGGGCGAGCTTTCTTT
CDR3: CASSPDGGRAFF

V: TRBV6-5
size: -
length: 14
J: TRBJ2-2
D: -
DNA: TGTGCCAGCAGTTACGACAGTGGCACCGGGGAGCTGTTTTTT
CDR3: CASSYDSGTGELFF

V: TRBV5-1
size: few
length: 12
J: TRBJ2-7
D: -
DNA: TGCGCCAGCAGCGATTCTAGGTACGAGCAGTACTTC
CDR3: CASSDSRYEQYF

V: TRBV5-4
size: -
length: 12
J: TRBJ2-7
D: -
DNA: TGTGCCAGCAGCTTTAGGGGCCGCGAGCAGTACTTC
CDR3: CASSFRGREQYF

V: TRBV15
size: -
length: 16
J: TRBJ2-7
D: -
DNA: TGTGCCACCAGCAGTACCTCGGGAACCAGCTCCTACGAGCAGTACTTC
CDR3: CATSSTSGTSSYEQYF

V: TRBV7-2
size: -
length: 16
J: TRBJ2-3
D: TRBD2
DNA: TGTGCCAGCAGCTTATTGTCGGGAGGGAGGGCAGATACGCAGTATTTT
CDR3: CASSLLSGGRADTQYF

V: TRBV5-8
size: -
length: 15
J: TRBJ2-1
D: TRBD2
DNA: TGTGCCAGCAGCTTGAGCACTAGCGGGGGTCATGAGCAGTTCTTC
CDR3: CASSLSTSGGHEQFF

V: TRBV19
size: -
length: 13
J: TRBJ1-5
D: -
DNA: TGTGCCAGTAGTATGGGCTATCCAGGGCCCCAGCATTTT
CDR3: CASSMGYPGPQHF

V: TRBV11-2
size: -
length: 15
J: TRBJ2-3
D: TRBD2
DNA: TGTGCCAGCAGCTTAACGTCGGGTGGCGGGGGTACGCAGTATTTT
CDR3: CASSLTSGGGGTQYF

V: TRBV18
size: -
length: 14
J: TRBJ2-7
D: -
DNA: TGTGCCAGCTCACCGACCGGGACACCCCTTTCGGAGTACTTC
CDR3: CASSPTGTPLSEYF

V: TRBV6-5
size: -
length: 16
J: TRBJ1-2
D: TRBD1
DNA: TGTGCCAGTAGTTCAAAATCTAGACAGGGAAACTATGGCTACACCTTC
CDR3: CASSSKSRQGNYGYTF

V: TRBV5-1
size: -
length: 15
J: TRBJ2-7
D: TRBD2
DNA: TGCGCCAGCAGCACAGGACTAGCAGGGACCTACGAGCAGTACTTC
CDR3: CASSTGLAGTYEQYF

V: TRBV11-2
size: -
length: 15
J: TRBJ1-4
D: TRBD1
DNA: TGTGCCAGCAGCTTGGGACAGGGCTTGGCGGAAAAACTGTTTTTT
CDR3: CASSLGQGLAEKLFF

V: TRBV4-1
size: -
length: 15
J: TRBJ2-2
D: -
DNA: TGCGCCAGCAGCCAAGGGCTAGGAAACACCGGGGAGCTGTTTTTT
CDR3: CASSQGLGNTGELFF

V: TRBV5-1
size: -
length: 15
J: TRBJ1-2
D: -
DNA: TGCGCCAGCAGCCCGGAGGGGGACGCAGCTTATGGCTACACCTTC
CDR3: CASSPEGDAAYGYTF

V: TRBV18
size: -
length: 13
J: TRBJ1-4
D: -
DNA: TGTGCCAGCTCACTACCGGAAAGGGAAAAACTGTTTTTT
CDR3: CASSLPEREKLFF